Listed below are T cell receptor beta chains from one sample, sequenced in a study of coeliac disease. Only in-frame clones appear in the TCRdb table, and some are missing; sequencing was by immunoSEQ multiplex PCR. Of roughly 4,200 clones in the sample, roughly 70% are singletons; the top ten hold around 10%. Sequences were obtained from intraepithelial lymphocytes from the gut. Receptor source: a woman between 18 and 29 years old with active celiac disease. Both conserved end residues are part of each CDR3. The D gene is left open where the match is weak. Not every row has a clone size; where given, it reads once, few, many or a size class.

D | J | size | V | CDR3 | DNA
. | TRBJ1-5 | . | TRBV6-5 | CASSYSPGWPQHF | TGTGCCAGCAGTTACAGCCCCGGGTGGCCCCAGCATTTT
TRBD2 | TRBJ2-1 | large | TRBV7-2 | CASSIASGRARDEQFF | TGTGCCAGCAGCATCGCTAGCGGGAGGGCCAGGGATGAGCAGTTCTTC
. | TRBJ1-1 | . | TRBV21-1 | CASSKQGGLTEAFF | TGTGCCAGCAGCAAGCAGGGAGGCCTCACTGAAGCTTTCTTT
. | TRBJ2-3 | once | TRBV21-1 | CASSKCWGLAGGYTDTQYF | TGTGCCAGCAGCAAATGTTGGGGACTAGCGGGGGGGTACACAGATACGCAGTATTTT
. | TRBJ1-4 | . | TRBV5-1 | CASSPEGATNEKLFF | TGCGCCAGCAGCCCAGAAGGGGCAACTAATGAAAAACTGTTTTTT
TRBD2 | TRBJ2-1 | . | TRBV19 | CASSLAGGPMNEQFF | TGTGCCAGTAGTCTAGCGGGAGGGCCGATGAATGAGCAGTTCTTC
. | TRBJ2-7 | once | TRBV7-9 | CASSSDRSSYEQYF | TGTGCCAGCAGCTCCGACCGGAGCTCCTACGAGCAGTACTTC
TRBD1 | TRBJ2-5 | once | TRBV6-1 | CASSDPGQVEDRTQYF | TGTGCCAGCAGTGACCCGGGACAGGTAGAGGATCGGACCCAGTACTTC
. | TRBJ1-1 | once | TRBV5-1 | CASSLQSNTEAFF | TGCGCCAGCAGCCTTCAGTCCAACACTGAAGCTTTCTTT
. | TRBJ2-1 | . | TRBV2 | CASSSGGAPYNEQFF | TGTGCCAGCAGTTCTGGTGGGGCCCCTTACAATGAGCAGTTCTTC
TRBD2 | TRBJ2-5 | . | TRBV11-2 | CASSLGGEETQYF | TGTGCCAGCAGCTTGGGAGGGGAAGAGACCCAGTACTTC
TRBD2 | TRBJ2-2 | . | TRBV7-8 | CASSSRFDLAGGPKELFF | TGTGCCAGCAGCTCCCGGTTTGATCTAGCGGGAGGGCCAAAGGAGCTGTTTTTT
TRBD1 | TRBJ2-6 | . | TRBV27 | CASSTHRGRNSGANVLTF | TGTGCCAGCAGTACTCACAGGGGGCGGAACTCTGGGGCCAACGTCCTGACTTTC
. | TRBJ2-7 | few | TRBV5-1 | CASSITQGIGEQYF | TGCGCCAGCAGCATAACGCAGGGAATCGGCGAGCAGTACTTC
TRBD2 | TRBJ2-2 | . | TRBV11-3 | CASSPSSGSYTGELFF | TGTGCCAGCAGCCCCTCTAGCGGGAGCTACACCGGGGAGCTGTTTTTT
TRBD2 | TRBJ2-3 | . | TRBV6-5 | CASRRTGGTDTQYF | TGTGCCAGCAGGAGAACGGGAGGTACAGATACGCAGTATTTT
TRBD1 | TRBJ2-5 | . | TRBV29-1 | CSVRRQGVRETQYF | TGCAGCGTCCGACGACAGGGGGTCAGGGAGACCCAGTACTTC
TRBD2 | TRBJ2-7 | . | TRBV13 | CASSLYKREAYEQYF | TGTGCCAGCAGCTTGTATAAGCGGGAGGCTTACGAGCAGTACTTC
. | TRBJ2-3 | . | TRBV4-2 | CASSQGVHQVQDTQYF | TGTGCCAGCAGCCAAGGAGTCCACCAAGTTCAAGATACGCAGTATTTT
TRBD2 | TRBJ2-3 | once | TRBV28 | CASSLPSGGRAGDTQYF | TGTGCCAGCAGTTTGCCCTCTGGCGGGAGGGCGGGAGATACGCAGTATTTT
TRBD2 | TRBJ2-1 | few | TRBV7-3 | CASSPSGGAGEQFF | TGTGCCAGCAGCCCTAGCGGGGGGGCAGGTGAGCAGTTCTTC
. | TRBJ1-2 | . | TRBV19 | CASSITLPDGYTF | TGTGCCAGTAGTATAACCCTTCCGGATGGCTACACCTTC
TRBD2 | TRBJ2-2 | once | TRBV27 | CASSTPGAGGTGELFF | TGTGCCAGCAGTACCCCGGGAGCGGGGGGAACCGGGGAGCTGTTTTTT
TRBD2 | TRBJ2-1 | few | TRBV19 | CASQTGTSVNEQFF | TGTGCCAGCCAAACCGGGACTAGCGTTAATGAGCAGTTCTTC
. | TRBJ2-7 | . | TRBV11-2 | CASSLNEAGSRYEQYF | TGTGCCAGCAGCTTAAACGAGGCAGGGTCTCGGTACGAGCAGTACTTC
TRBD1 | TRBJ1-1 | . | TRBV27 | CASSPYRQGTNTEAFF | TGTGCCAGCAGTCCCTATCGACAGGGAACGAACACTGAAGCTTTCTTT
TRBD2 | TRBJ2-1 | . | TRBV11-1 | CASSPQTSGGEQFF | TGTGCCAGCAGCCCGCAGACTAGCGGGGGCGAGCAGTTCTTC
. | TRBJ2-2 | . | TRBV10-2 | CASQWFSGPNTGELFF | TGCGCCAGCCAATGGTTCTCAGGGCCGAACACCGGGGAGCTGTTTTTT
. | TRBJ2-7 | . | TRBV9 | CASSTPPLAGEGEQYF | TGTGCCAGCAGCACCCCCCCGCTAGCCGGAGAGGGCGAGCAGTACTTC
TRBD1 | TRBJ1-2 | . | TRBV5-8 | CASSWDRGYYGYTF | TGTGCCAGCAGCTGGGACAGGGGATACTATGGCTACACCTTC
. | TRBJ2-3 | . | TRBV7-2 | CASSLAGAGTTDTQYF | TGTGCCAGCAGCTTAGCAGGGGCGGGGACCACAGATACGCAGTATTTT
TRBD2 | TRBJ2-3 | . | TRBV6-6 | CASRRTGGTDTQYF | TGTGCCAGCAGGAGAACGGGAGGTACAGATACGCAGTATTTT
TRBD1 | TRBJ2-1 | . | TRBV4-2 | CASSQEGQGAEQFF | TGTGCCAGCAGCCAAGAGGGACAGGGGGCTGAGCAGTTCTTC
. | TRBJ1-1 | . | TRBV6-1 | CASSERKGGATEAFF | TGTGCCAGCAGTGAAAGGAAGGGAGGGGCCACTGAAGCTTTCTTT
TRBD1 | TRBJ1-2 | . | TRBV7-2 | CASSPKGQGAGGYTF | TGTGCCAGCAGCCCTAAGGGACAGGGGGCCGGTGGCTACACCTTC
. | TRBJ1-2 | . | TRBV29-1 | CSVEGRGANYGYTF | TGCAGCGTTGAAGGGAGGGGCGCGAACTATGGCTACACCTTC